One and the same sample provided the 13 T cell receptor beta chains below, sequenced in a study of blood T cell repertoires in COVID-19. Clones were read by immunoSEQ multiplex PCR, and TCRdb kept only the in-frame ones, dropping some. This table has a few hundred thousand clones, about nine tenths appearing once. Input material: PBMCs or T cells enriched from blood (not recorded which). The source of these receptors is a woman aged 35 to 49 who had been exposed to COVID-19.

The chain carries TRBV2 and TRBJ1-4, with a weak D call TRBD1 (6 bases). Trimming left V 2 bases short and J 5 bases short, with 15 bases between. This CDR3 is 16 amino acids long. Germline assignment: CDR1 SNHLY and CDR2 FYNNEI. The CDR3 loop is CASSERSAGANEKLFF. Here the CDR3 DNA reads TGTGCCAGCAGTGAAAGATCGGCAGGGGCGAATGAAAAACTGTTTTTT.

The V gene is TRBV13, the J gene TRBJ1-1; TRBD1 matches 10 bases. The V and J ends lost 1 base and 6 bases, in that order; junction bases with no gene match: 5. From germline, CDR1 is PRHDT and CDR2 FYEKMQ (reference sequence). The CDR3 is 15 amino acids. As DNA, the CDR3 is TGTGCCAGCAGCTTAGTGACAGGGGGCTACGCTGAAGCTTTCTTT. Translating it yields CASSLVTGGYAEAFF.

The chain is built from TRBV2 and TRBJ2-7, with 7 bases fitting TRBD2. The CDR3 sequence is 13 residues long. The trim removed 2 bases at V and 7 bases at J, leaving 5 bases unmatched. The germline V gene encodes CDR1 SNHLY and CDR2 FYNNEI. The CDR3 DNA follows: TGTGCCAGCAGTGAATTAAGGGAGGGGGAGCAGTACTTC. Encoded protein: CASSELREGEQYF. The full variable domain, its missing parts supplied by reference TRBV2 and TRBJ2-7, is EPEVTQTPSHQVTQMGQEVILRCVPISNHLYFYWYRQILGQKVEFLVSFYNNEISEKSEIFDDQFSVERPDGSNFTLKIRSTKLEDSAMYFCASSELREGEQYFGPGTRLTVT.

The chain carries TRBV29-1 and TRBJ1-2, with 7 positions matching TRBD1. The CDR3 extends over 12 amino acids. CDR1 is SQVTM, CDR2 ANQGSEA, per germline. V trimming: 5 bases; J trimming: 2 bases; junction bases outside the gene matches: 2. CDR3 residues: CSVRDRNYGYTF. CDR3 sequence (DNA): TGCAGCGTTAGGGACAGAAACTATGGCTACACCTTC.

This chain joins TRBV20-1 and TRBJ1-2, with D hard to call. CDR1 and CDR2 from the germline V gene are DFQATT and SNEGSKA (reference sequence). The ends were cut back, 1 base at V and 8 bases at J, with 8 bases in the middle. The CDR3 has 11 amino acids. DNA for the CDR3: TGCAGTGCTAGAGGGGCCCAAGGCTACACCTTC. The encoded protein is CSARGAQGYTF.

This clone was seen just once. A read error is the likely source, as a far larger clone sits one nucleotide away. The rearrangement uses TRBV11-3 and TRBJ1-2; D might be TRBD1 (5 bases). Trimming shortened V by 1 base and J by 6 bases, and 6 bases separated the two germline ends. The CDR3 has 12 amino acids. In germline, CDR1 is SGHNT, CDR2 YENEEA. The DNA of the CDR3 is TGTGCCAGCAGCTTAGGGGGCCATGGCTACACCTTC. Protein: CASSLGGHGYTF.

CDR3 loop: CASRRGLAGVRTGELFF. CDR3 nucleotides: TGTGCCAGTAGAAGGGGACTAGCGGGAGTTCGAACCGGGGAGCTGTTTTTT. The V call is TRBV19, the J call TRBJ2-2; 14 positions match TRBD2. V lost 6 bases, J lost 5 bases, and 8 bases stayed unmatched. This CDR3 is 17 amino acids long. Germline CDR1 reads LNHDA; CDR2 reads SQIVND (reference sequence).

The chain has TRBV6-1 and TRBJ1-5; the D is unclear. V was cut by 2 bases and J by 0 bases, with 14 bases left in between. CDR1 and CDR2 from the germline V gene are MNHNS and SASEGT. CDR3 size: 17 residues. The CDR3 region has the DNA TGTGCCAGCAGTGAACCGGGTTTCAAGAATAGCAATCAGCCCCAGCATTTT. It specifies CASSEPGFKNSNQPQHF.

As DNA, the CDR3 is TGTGCCAGTAGTTCCTCAGGGCTCTCTGGAAACACCATATATTTT. This codes for CASSSSGLSGNTIYF. This chain connects TRBV19 to TRBJ1-3; perhaps TRBD1 as D (5 bases). Trimming shortened V by 5 bases and J by 0 bases, and 11 bases separated the two germline ends. The CDR3 runs to 15 residues. Germline V CDR1 and CDR2: LNHDA, SQIVND (reference sequence). The whole variable domain, filled in from reference TRBV19 and TRBJ1-3, reads DGGITQSPKYLFRKEGQNVTLSCEQNLNHDAMYWYRQDPGQGLRLIYYSQIVNDFQKGDIAEGYSVSREKKESFPLTVTSAQKNPTAFYLCASSSSGLSGNTIYFGEGSWLTVV.

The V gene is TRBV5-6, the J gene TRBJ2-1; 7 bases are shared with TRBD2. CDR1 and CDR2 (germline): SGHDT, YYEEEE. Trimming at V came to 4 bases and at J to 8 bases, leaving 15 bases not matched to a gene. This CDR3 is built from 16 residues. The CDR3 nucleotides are TGTGCCAGCAGCCTCCGGGACTACCTCACCTCCCATGAGCAGTTCTTC. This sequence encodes CASSLRDYLTSHEQFF.

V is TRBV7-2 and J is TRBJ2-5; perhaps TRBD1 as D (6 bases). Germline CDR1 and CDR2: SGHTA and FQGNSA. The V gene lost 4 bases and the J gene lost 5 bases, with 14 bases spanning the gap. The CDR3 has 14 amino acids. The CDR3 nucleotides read TGTGCCAGCAGCTCCAACAGGGTCAGGGAGACCCAGTACTTC. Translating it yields CASSSNRVRETQYF. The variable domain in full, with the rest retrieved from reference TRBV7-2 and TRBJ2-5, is GAGVSQSPSNKVTEKGKDVELRCDPISGHTALYWYRQSLGQGLEFLIYFQGNSAPDKSGLPSDRFSAERTGGSVSTLTIQRTQQEDSAVYLCASSSNRVRETQYFGPGTRLLVL.

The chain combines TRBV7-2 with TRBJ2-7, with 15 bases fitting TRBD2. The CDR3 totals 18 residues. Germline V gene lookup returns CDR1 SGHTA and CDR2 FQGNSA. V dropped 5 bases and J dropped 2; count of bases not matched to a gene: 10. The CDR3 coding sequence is TGTGCCAGCAGCCAGAGGACTAGCGGGGGGGATATGACCTACGAGCAGTACTTC. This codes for CASSQRTSGGDMTYEQYF.

The CDR3 spells CASSVADSNQPQHF. CDR3 sequence (DNA): TGTGCCAGCAGCGTTGCAGATAGCAATCAGCCCCAGCATTTT. The V gene is TRBV9, the J gene TRBJ1-5; D gene ambiguous. Germline CDR1 is SGDLS and CDR2 is YYNGEE. The CDR3 contains 14 residues. The germline V and J ends were trimmed by 2 bases and 0 bases, with 6 bases remaining between them.